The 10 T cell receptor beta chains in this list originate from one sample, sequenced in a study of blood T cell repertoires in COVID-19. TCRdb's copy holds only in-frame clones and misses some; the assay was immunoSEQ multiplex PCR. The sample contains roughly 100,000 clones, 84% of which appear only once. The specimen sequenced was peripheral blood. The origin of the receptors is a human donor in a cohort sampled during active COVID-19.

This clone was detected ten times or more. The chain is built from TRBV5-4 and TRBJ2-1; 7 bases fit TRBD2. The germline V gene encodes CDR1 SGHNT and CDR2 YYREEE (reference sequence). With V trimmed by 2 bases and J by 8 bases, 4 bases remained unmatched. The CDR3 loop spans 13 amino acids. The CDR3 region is CASSFVGGDEQFF. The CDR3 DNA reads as TGTGCCAGCAGCTTCGTGGGGGGGGATGAGCAGTTCTTC.

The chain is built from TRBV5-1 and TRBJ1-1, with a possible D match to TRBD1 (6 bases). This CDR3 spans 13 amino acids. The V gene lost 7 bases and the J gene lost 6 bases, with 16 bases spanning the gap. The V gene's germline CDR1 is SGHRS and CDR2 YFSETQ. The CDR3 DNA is TGCGCCAGCTCCGAACCACAGGGATCTGAAGCTTTCTTT. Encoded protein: CASSEPQGSEAFF.

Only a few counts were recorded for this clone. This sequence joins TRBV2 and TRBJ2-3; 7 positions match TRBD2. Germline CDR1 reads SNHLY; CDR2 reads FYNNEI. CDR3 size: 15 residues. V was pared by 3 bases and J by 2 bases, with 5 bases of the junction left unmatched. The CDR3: CASSDAGGYTDTQYF. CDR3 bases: TGTGCCAGCAGTGACGCCGGGGGGTACACAGATACGCAGTATTTT. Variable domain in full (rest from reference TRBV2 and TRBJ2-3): EPEVTQTPSHQVTQMGQEVILRCVPISNHLYFYWYRQILGQKVEFLVSFYNNEISEKSEIFDDQFSVERPDGSNFTLKIRSTKLEDSAMYFCASSDAGGYTDTQYFGPGTRLTVL.

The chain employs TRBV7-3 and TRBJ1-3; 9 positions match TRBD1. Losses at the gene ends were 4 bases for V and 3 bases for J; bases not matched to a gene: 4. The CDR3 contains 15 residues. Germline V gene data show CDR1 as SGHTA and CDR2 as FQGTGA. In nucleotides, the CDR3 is TGTGCCAGCAGCTCAACAGGGGGCGGTGGAAACACCATATATTTT. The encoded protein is CASSSTGGGGNTIYF.

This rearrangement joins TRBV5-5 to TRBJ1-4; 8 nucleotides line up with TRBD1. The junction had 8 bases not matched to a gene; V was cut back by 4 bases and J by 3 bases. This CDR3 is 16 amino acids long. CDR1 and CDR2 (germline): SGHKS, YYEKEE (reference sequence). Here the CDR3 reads CASSIRQGSANEKLFF. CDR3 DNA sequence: TGTGCCAGCAGCATCCGACAGGGGAGCGCTAATGAAAAACTGTTTTTT.

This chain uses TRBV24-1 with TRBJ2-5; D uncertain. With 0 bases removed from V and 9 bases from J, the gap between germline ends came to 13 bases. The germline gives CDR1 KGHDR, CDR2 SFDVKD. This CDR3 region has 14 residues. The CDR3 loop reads CATSDLKAGGPQYF. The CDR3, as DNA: TGTGCCACCAGTGATTTGAAGGCCGGTGGGCCCCAGTACTTC.

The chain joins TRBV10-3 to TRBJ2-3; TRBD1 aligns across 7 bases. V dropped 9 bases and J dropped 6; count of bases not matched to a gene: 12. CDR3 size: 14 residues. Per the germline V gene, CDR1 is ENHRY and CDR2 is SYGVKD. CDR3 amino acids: CAISWDSRSDTQYF. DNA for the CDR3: TGTGCCATTTCCTGGGACAGTCGGTCCGATACGCAGTATTTT.

CDR3 loop: CASTRDRGNGYTF. The CDR3 DNA reads TGTGCCAGCACCAGGGACAGGGGGAATGGCTACACCTTC. V gene TRBV2 combines with J gene TRBJ1-2; 11 bases are a match to TRBD1. Looked up from germline, CDR1 is SNHLY and CDR2 is FYNNEI. This CDR3 comprises 13 residues. The junction had 4 bases not matched to a gene; V was cut back by 7 bases and J by 6 bases.

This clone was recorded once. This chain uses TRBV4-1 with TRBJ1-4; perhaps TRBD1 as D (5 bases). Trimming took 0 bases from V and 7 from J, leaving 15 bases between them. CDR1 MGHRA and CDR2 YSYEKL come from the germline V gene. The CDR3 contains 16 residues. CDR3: CASSQDGSGVAEKLFF. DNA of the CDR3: TGCGCCAGCAGCCAAGATGGATCGGGGGTTGCTGAAAAACTGTTTTTT.

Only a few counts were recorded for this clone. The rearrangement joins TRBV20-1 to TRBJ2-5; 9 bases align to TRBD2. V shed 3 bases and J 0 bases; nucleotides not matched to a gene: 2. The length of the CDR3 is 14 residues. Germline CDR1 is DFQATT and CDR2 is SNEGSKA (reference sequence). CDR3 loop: CSASPSGDQETQYF. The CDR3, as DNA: TGCAGTGCTAGTCCTAGCGGGGACCAAGAGACCCAGTACTTC.